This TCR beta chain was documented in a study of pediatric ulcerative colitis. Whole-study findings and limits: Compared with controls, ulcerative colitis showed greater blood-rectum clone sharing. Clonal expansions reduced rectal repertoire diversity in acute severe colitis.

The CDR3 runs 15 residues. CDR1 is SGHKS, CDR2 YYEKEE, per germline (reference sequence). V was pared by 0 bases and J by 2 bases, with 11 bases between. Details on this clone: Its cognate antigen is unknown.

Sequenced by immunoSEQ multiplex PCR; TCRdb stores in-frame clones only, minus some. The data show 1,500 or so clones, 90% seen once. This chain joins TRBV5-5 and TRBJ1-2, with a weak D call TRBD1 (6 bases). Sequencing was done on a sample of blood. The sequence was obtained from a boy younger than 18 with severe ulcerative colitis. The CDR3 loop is CASSLEGGQNYGYTF. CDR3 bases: TGTGCCAGCAGCTTGGAGGGTGGACAGAACTATGGCTACACCTTC.